This record covers a single TCR beta chain. These data are taken from a study of CD8+ T cells in alopecia areata. At the level of the study: Administration of oral tofacitinib to treated patients was at 5 to 10 mg twice daily.

The V end was cut by 2 bases, the J end by 7 bases, with 5 bases between. The CDR3 runs 11 residues. The germline CDR1 and CDR2 sequences are SNHLY and FYNNEI. Extracted RNA was reverse transcribed, and the resulting cDNA served as sequencing template. The data were produced by immunoSEQ multiplex PCR, yet TCRdb's version contains in-frame clones alone and is incomplete. The sample holds about 180,000 clones, around 51% seen once. Treatment denoted: oral pan-JAK inhibitor, 5-10 mg twice daily. Sequenced here: CD8+ T cells sorted from blood, sampled at roughly week 53, from a patient treated with tofacitinib. This chain uses TRBV2 with TRBJ1-1; the D is unclear. The sequence was collected from a human donor with alopecia areata. CDR3 in DNA: TGTGCCAGCAGTGAAATCATTGAAGCTTTCTTT. The encoded protein is CASSEIIEAFF.